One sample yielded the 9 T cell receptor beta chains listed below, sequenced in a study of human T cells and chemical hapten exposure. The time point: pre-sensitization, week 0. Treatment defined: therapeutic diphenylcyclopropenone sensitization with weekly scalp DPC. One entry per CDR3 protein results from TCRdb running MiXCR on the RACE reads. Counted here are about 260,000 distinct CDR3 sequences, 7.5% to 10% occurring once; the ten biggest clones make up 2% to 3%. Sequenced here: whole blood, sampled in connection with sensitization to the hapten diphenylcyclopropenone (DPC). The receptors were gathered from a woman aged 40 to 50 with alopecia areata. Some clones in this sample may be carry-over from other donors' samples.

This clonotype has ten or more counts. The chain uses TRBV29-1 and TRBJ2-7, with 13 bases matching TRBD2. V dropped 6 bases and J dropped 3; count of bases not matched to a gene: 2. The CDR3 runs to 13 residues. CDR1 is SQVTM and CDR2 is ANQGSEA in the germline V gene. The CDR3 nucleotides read TGCAGCGTGGGGACTAGCGGGAACTACGAGCAGTACTTC. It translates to CSVGTSGNYEQYF.

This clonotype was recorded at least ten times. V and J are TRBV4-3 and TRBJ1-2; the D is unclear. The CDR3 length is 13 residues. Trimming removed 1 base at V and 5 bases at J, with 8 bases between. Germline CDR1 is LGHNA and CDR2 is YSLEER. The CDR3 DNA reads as TGCGCCAGCAGCCAAGGACACCAGTATGGCTACACCTTC. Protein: CASSQGHQYGYTF.

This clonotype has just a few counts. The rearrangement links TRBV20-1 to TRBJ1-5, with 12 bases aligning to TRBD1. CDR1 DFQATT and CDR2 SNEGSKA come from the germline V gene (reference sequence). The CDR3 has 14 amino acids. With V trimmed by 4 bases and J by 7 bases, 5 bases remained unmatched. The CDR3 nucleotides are TGCAGTGCTACCGGGACAGGGGGCGGGCAGCCCCAGCATTTT. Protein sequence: CSATGTGGGQPQHF.

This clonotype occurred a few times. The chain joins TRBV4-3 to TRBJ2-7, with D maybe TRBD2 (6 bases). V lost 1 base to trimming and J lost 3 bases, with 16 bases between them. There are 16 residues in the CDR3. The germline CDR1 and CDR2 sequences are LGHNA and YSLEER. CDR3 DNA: TGCGCCAGCAGCCAAGGCCTACTAGTAGCGGACTACGAGCAGTACTTC. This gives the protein CASSQGLLVADYEQYF.

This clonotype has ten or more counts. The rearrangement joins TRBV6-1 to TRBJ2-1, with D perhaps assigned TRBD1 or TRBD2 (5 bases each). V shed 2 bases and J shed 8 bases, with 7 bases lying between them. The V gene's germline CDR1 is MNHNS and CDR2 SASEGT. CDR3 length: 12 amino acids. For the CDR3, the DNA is TGTGCCAGCAGTGAAACGGGGCATGAGCAGTTCTTC. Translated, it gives CASSETGHEQFF.

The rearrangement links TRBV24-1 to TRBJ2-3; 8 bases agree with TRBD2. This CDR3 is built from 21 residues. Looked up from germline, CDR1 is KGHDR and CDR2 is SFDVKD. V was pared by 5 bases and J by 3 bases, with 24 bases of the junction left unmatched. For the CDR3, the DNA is TGTGCCACCAGTGGTATTAGGGAACCTTTCTCAGCGGGGGTCCGTACAGATACGCAGTATTTT. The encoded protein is CATSGIREPFSAGVRTDTQYF.

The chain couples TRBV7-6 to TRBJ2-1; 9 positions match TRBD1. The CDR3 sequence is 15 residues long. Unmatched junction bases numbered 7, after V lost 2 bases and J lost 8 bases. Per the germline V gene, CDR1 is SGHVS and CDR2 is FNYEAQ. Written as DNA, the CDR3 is TGTGCCAGCAGCTTACGGACAGGGGACCACGATGAGCAGTTCTTC. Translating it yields CASSLRTGDHDEQFF.

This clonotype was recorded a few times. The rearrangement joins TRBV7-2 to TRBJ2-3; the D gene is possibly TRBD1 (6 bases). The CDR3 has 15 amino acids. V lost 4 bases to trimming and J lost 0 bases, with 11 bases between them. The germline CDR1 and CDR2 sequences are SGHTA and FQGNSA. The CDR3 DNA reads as TGTGCCAGCAGCTCCTCCAGGGGAAGCACAGATACGCAGTATTTT. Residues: CASSSSRGSTDTQYF.

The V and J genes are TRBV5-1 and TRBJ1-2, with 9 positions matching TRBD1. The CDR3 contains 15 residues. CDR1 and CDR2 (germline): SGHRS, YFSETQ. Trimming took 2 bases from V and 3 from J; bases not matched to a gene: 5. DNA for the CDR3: TGCGCCAGCAGCTTTACAGGGGGCGCTGACTATGGCTACACCTTC. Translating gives CASSFTGGADYGYTF.